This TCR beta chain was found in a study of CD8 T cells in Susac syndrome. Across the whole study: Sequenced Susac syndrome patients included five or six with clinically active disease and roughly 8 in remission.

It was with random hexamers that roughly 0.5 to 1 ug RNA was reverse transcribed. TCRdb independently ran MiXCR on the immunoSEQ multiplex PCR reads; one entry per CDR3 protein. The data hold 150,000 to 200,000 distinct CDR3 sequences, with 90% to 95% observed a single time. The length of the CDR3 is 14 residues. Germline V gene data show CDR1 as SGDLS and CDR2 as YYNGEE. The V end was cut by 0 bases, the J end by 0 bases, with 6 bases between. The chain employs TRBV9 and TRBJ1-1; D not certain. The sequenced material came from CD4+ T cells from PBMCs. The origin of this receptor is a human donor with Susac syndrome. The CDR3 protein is CASSVEGMNTEAFF. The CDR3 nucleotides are TGTGCCAGCAGCGTAGAAGGGATGAACACTGAAGCTTTCTTT.